This TCR beta chain was retrieved from a study of blood T cell repertoires in COVID-19. Repertoires were generated with immunoSEQ multiplex PCR, while TCRdb's copy carries only in-frame clones and drops some. Among over 200,000 clones listed, roughly 87% were seen once. Germline loops: CDR1 MDHEN, CDR2 SYDVKM. Trimming took 5 bases from V and 5 from J; bases not matched to a gene: 8. This CDR3 has 14 residues. The chain carries TRBV28 and TRBJ1-2; TRBD1 aligns across 7 bases. This sequence originates from a man aged 40-49 years with active or convalescent COVID-19. Specimen: peripheral blood. As DNA, the CDR3 is TGTGCCAGCAGTGCCACAGGGACAGTGTATGGCTACACCTTC. Translating gives CASSATGTVYGYTF.